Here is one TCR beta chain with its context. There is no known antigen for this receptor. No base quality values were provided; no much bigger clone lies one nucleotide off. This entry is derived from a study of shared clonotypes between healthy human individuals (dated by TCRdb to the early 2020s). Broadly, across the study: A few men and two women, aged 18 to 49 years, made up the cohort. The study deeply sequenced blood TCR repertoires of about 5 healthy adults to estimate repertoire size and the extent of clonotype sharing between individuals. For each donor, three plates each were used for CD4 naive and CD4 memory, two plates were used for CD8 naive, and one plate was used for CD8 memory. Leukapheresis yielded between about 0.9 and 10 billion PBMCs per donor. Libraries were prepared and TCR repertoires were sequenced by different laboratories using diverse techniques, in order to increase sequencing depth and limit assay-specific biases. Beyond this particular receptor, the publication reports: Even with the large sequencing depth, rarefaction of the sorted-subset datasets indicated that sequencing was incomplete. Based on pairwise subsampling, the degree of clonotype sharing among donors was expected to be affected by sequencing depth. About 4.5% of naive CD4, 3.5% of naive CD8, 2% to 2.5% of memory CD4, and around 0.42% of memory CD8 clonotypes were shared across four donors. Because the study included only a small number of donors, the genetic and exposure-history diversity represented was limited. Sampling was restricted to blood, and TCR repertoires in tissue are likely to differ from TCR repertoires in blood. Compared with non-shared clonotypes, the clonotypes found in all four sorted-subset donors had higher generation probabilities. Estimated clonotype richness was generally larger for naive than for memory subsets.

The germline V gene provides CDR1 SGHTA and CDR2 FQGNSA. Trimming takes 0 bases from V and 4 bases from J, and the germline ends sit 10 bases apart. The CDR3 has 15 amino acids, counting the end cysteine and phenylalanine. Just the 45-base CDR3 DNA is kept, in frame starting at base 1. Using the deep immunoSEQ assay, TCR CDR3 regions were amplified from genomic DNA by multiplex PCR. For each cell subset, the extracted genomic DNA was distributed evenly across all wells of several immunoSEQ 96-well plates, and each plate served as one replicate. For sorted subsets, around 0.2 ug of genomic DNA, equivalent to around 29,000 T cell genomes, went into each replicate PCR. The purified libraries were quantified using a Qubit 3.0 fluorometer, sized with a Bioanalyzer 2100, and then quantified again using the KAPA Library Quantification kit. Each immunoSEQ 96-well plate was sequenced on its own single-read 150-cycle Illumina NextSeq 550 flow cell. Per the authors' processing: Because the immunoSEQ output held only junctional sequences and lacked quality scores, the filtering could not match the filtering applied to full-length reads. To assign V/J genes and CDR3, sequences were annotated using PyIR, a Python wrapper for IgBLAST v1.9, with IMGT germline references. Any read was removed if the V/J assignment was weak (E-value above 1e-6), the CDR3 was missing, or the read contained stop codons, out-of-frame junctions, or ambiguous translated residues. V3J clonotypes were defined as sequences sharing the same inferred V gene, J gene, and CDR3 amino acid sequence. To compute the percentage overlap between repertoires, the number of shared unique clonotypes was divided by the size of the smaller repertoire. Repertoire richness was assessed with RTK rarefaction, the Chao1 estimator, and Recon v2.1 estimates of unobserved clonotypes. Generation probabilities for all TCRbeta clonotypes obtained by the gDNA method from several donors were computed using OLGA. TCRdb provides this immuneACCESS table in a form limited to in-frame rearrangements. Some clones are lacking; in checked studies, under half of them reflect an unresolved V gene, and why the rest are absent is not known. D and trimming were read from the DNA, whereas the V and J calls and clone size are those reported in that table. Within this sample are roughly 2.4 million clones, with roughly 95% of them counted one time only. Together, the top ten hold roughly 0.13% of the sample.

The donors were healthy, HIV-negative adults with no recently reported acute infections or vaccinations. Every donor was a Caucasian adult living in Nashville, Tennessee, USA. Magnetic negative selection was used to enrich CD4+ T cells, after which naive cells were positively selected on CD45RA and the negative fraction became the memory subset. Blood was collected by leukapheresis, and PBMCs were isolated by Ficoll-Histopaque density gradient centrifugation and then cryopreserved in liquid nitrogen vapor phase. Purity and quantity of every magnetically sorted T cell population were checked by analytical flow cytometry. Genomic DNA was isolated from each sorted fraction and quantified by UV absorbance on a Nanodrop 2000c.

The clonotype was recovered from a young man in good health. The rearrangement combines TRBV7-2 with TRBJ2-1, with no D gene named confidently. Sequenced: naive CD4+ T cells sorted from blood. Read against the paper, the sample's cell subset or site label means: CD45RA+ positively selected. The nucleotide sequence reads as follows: TGTGCCAGCAGCTTAGCCCGGGCTGGTTACAATGAGCAGTTCTTC. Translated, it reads CASSLARAGYNEQFF.